Each of the 26 T cell receptor beta chains below was sequenced from the same sample in a study of cytomegalovirus exposure and HLA in healthy donors. PCR amplification relied on 60 Vbeta primers (plus 13 Jbeta primers). TCRdb's table, derived via immunoSEQ multiplex PCR, lists solely in-frame clones and lacks some. The top ten clones hold roughly 1.3% of a sample with 84,000 or so clones, about 80% of them seen once. Sequencing used PBMCs. These receptors were obtained from a male donor in good health and CMV-seronegative.

The chain carries TRBV6-5 and TRBJ2-7, with D maybe TRBD1 (6 bases). From germline, CDR1 is MNHEY and CDR2 SVGAGI. The CDR3 spans 15 residues. Trimming pared 5 bases from V and 2 bases from J, leaving 16 bases between. The CDR3 loop is CASSSETGPTYEQYF. CDR3 nucleotides: TGTGCCAGCAGTAGTGAGACAGGACCTACCTACGAGCAGTACTTC.

This sequence joins TRBV9 and TRBJ1-4, with D tentatively TRBD1 (6 bases). Germline V CDR1 and CDR2: SGDLS, YYNGEE. Trimming cost V 4 bases and J 2 bases, with 12 bases left between them. The CDR3 runs to 15 residues. CDR3 amino acids: CASSITGSTNEKLFF. The CDR3 DNA reads TGTGCCAGCAGCATAACAGGGTCTACTAATGAAAAACTGTTTTTT.

The rearrangement links TRBV29-1 to TRBJ1-5; maybe TRBD1 (5 bases). The CDR3 length is 13 residues. Germline lookup yields CDR1 SQVTM and CDR2 ANQGSEA. The V and J ends lost 3 bases and 7 bases respectively, with 13 bases between them. Written as DNA, the CDR3 is TGCAGCGTTGATTTGGGGGGAGGACAGCCCCAGCATTTT. It specifies CSVDLGGGQPQHF.

The genes are TRBV2 and TRBJ2-2; D is ambiguous. In germline, CDR1 is SNHLY, CDR2 FYNNEI. There are 13 residues in the CDR3. Trimming pared 3 bases from V and 3 bases from J, leaving 5 bases between. The CDR3 DNA is TGTGCCAGCAGTGATTTCTACACCGGGGAGCTGTTTTTT. Its protein product is CASSDFYTGELFF. Supplemented by reference TRBV2 and TRBJ2-2, the full variable domain reads EPEVTQTPSHQVTQMGQEVILRCVPISNHLYFYWYRQILGQKVEFLVSFYNNEISEKSEIFDDQFSVERPDGSNFTLKIRSTKLEDSAMYFCASSDFYTGELFFGEGSRLTVL.

This chain links TRBV7-8 with TRBJ2-5; TRBD2 agrees at 7 bases. This CDR3 contains 15 residues. V was pared by 6 bases and J by 4 bases, with 11 bases of the junction left unmatched. The germline V gene encodes CDR1 SGHVS and CDR2 FQNEAQ. CDR3 nucleotides: TGTGCCAGCAGTCGCGAATCGGGACTACGAGAGACCCAGTACTTC. Amino acid sequence: CASSRESGLRETQYF.

CDR3 loop: CASSLPGQGARNTIYF. Written as DNA, the CDR3 is TGTGCCAGCAGCCTCCCCGGACAGGGGGCAAGAAACACCATATATTTT. The chain combines TRBV7-2 with TRBJ1-3; TRBD1 matches at 11 bases. V lost 5 bases, J lost 5 bases, and 8 bases stayed unmatched. Germline V gene data show CDR1 as SGHTA and CDR2 as FQGNSA. This CDR3 contains 16 residues.

The chain couples TRBV6-6 to TRBJ1-2; 7 bases are a match to TRBD1. The length of the CDR3 is 15 residues. Germline lookup yields CDR1 MNHNY and CDR2 SVGAGI (reference sequence). V shed 5 bases and J 1 base; nucleotides not matched to a gene: 7. CDR3 in amino acids: CASSPRGQVNYGYTF. Written as DNA, the CDR3 is TGTGCCAGCAGTCCGAGGGGGCAGGTTAACTATGGCTACACCTTC.

J is TRBJ2-7 and V is TRBV2; 9 nucleotides align to TRBD2. Germline V gives CDR1 SNHLY, CDR2 FYNNEI. J lost 3 bases, V lost 6 bases, and 6 bases had no gene match. The CDR3 runs to 14 residues. Here the CDR3 DNA reads TGTGCCAGCAGAGATAGCGGGGGTCTCTACGAGCAGTACTTC. It specifies CASRDSGGLYEQYF. Based on the CDR3 plus reference TRBV2 and TRBJ2-7, the full variable domain is EPEVTQTPSHQVTQMGQEVILRCVPISNHLYFYWYRQILGQKVEFLVSFYNNEISEKSEIFDDQFSVERPDGSNFTLKIRSTKLEDSAMYFCASRDSGGLYEQYFGPGTRLTVT.

The chain is built from TRBV5-1 and TRBJ2-7; 11 bases agree with TRBD1. The CDR3 covers 15 residues. Germline-derived CDR1 and CDR2 are SGHRS and YFSETQ. V was pared by 3 bases and J by 3 bases, with 5 bases of the junction left unmatched. CDR3 sequence reads: CASSSSGTGGYEQYF. The CDR3 DNA reads as TGCGCCAGCAGCTCCTCCGGGACAGGGGGCTACGAGCAGTACTTC.

The rearrangement links TRBV28 to TRBJ1-2, with D uncertain. The CDR3 has 11 residues. Germline-derived CDR1 and CDR2 are MDHEN and SYDVKM. Trimming removed 6 bases from V and 6 bases from J, with 8 bases in between. The CDR3 is CASSWSNGYTF. The CDR3 region has the DNA TGTGCCAGCAGCTGGAGCAATGGCTACACCTTC.

The rearrangement joins TRBV6-6 to TRBJ2-7, with TRBD1 matching 9 bases. After removal of 7 bases from V and 6 bases from J, the junction contained 10 bases not matched to a gene. CDR3 length: 14 residues. Looked up from germline, CDR1 is MNHNY and CDR2 is SVGAGI (reference sequence). The CDR3 DNA is TGTGCCAGCACGCCGGGACAGGGCATCGCCGAGCAGTACTTC. It codes for CASTPGQGIAEQYF.

The V gene is TRBV18, the J gene TRBJ1-5; 7 bases align to TRBD1. This CDR3 has 15 residues. Germline assignment: CDR1 KGHSH and CDR2 LQKENI. Trimming cost V 4 bases and J 5 bases; bases outside gene matches: 8. The CDR3: CASSLVSGTDQPQHF. The CDR3 nucleotides read TGTGCCAGCTCACTGGTCTCCGGGACAGATCAGCCCCAGCATTTT. Full variable domain (remainder filled in from reference TRBV18 and TRBJ1-5): NAGVMQNPRHLVRRRGQEARLRCSPMKGHSHVYWYRQLPEEGLKFMVYLQKENIIDESGMPKERFSAEFPKEGPSILRIQQVVRGDSAAYFCASSLVSGTDQPQHFGDGTRLSIL.

The V gene is TRBV7-3, the J gene TRBJ2-2; 10 bases map to TRBD1. The CDR3 consists of 16 residues. The germline CDR1 and CDR2 sequences are SGHTA and FQGTGA. With 5 bases clipped from V and 5 bases from J, the junction kept 8 bases outside the gene matches. CDR3 amino acids: CASSPRDRGTTGELFF. For the CDR3, the DNA is TGTGCCAGCAGCCCCCGGGACAGGGGAACGACCGGGGAGCTGTTTTTT.

This rearrangement joins TRBV9 to TRBJ2-7; D remains unclear. This CDR3 is 13 amino acids long. Trimming cost V 2 bases and J 6 bases, with 12 bases left between them. Germline assignment: CDR1 SGDLS and CDR2 YYNGEE. DNA of the CDR3: TGTGCCAGCAGCGTTGCGGATCAAGGCGAGCAGTACTTC. It specifies CASSVADQGEQYF.

The CDR3 here is CASSKQGAYEQYF. CDR3 bases: TGTGCCAGCTCTAAACAGGGGGCCTACGAGCAGTACTTC. The V call is TRBV28, the J call TRBJ2-5, with TRBD1 identical over 8 bases. The better agreement between TRBJ2-7 and the DNA end casts doubt on the J call. The CDR3 length is 13 residues. Germline lookup yields CDR1 MDHEN and CDR2 SYDVKM.

The chain combines TRBV5-6 with TRBJ1-5, with D possibly being TRBD1 (5 bases). Germline V lookup: CDR1 SGHDT, CDR2 YYEEEE. The CDR3 length is 15 residues. Deletions cut 0 bases from V and 0 bases from J, with 7 bases between. CDR3: CASSLGGYSNQPQHF. Written as DNA, the CDR3 is TGTGCCAGCAGCTTGGGGGGCTATAGCAATCAGCCCCAGCATTTT. Supplemented by reference TRBV5-6 and TRBJ1-5, the full variable domain reads DAGVTQSPTHLIKTRGQQVTLRCSPKSGHDTVSWYQQALGQGPQFIFQYYEEEERQRGNFPDRFSGHQFPNYSSELNVNALLLGDSALYLCASSLGGYSNQPQHFGDGTRLSIL.

The CDR3 here is CASSQQSGNQPQHF. The CDR3 DNA follows: TGCGCCAGCAGCCAACAGTCAGGGAATCAGCCCCAGCATTTT. The chain links TRBV4-1 to TRBJ1-5, with TRBD1 as a possible D gene (5 bases). Germline CDR1 MGHRA, CDR2 YSYEKL. The CDR3 contains 14 residues. The V end lost 2 bases, the J end lost 4 bases, and 9 bases lay between the germline ends.

This clone appeared once. CDR3: CASSLIGGSYGYTF. CDR3 DNA sequence: TGTGCCAGCAGTTTAATAGGGGGCTCGTATGGCTACACCTTC. The chain uses TRBV27 and TRBJ1-2, with 7 bases lining up with TRBD1. The V and J ends lost 2 bases and 5 bases, in that order; junction bases with no gene match: 5. This CDR3 is 14 amino acids long. Germline V gene sequence: CDR1 MNHEY, CDR2 SMNVEV (reference sequence).

This chain uses TRBV7-9 with TRBJ1-2; weak D call: TRBD1 (6 bases). This CDR3 is built from 14 residues. Deletions cut 7 bases from V and 8 bases from J, with 20 bases between. Looked up from germline, CDR1 is SEHNR and CDR2 is FQNEAQ (reference sequence). CDR3 in amino acids: CASTITLTGSGYTF. The CDR3 DNA sequence: TGTGCCAGCACCATAACACTTACAGGGAGCGGCTACACCTTC.

This clone was detected a few times. Other DNA sequences within the sample encode an identical CDR3. This rearrangement joins TRBV19 to TRBJ2-3; possibly TRBD1 for D (5 bases). Trimming stripped 6 bases from V and 1 base from J, with 20 bases between. The length of the CDR3 is 17 residues. CDR1 is LNHDA, CDR2 SQIVND, per germline (reference sequence). In DNA form, the CDR3 reads TGTGCCAGTAGGGCCCCTCCAGGGCGAACGGGCACAGATACGCAGTATTTT. This translates into CASRAPPGRTGTDTQYF.

The chain links TRBV7-9 to TRBJ1-1; perhaps TRBD1 as D (5 bases). The CDR3 is 16 amino acids. V was cut by 1 base and J by 7 bases, with 19 bases left in between. Per the germline V gene, CDR1 is SEHNR and CDR2 is FQNEAQ (reference sequence). The CDR3 sequence is CASSLGGAGNRDEAFF. The CDR3 DNA is TGTGCCAGCAGCTTAGGAGGAGCAGGGAATAGAGATGAAGCTTTCTTT. Looking up the rest from reference TRBV7-9 and TRBJ1-1 gives the full variable domain: DTGVSQNPRHKITKRGQNVTFRCDPISEHNRLYWYRQTLGQGPEFLTYFQNEAQLEKSRLLSDRFSAERPKGSFSTLEIQRTEQGDSAMYLCASSLGGAGNRDEAFFGQGTRLTVV.

The V and J genes are TRBV10-3 and TRBJ2-7, with TRBD2 identical over 10 bases. CDR3 length: 12 amino acids. J was trimmed by 6 bases and V by 8 bases; bases with no gene match: 4. Per germline, CDR1 ENHRY and CDR2 SYGVKD. This chain's CDR3 is CAIERGGGEQYF. CDR3 coding DNA: TGTGCCATCGAGCGGGGGGGAGGCGAGCAGTACTTC.

Points on this clone: This sample also contains other DNA sequences that code for the same CDR3. The V and J genes are TRBV5-1 and TRBJ2-7; maybe TRBD1 (5 bases). Looked up from germline, CDR1 is SGHRS and CDR2 is YFSETQ. This CDR3 has 15 residues. V dropped 0 bases and J dropped 2 bases, with 12 bases sitting between them. DNA for the CDR3: TGCGCCAGCAGCTTGGCGGCAGGGTTAACCTACGAGCAGTACTTC. It is translated as CASSLAAGLTYEQYF.

The chain links TRBV15 to TRBJ2-1, with 13 bases that match TRBD2. Trimming removed 7 bases from V and 8 bases from J; junction bases left unmatched: 17. CDR3 length: 18 residues. CDR1 and CDR2 from the germline V gene are LNHNV and YYDKDF (reference sequence). The CDR3 region is CATNTARTSGRIGDEQFF. CDR3 sequence (DNA): TGTGCCACCAATACAGCGAGGACTAGCGGGAGAATTGGAGATGAGCAGTTCTTC.

Here the CDR3 reads CASSFRQGVFSSYEQYF. The CDR3 coding sequence is TGTGCCAGCAGCTTTCGACAGGGGGTTTTTAGCTCCTACGAGCAGTACTTC. This chain connects TRBV13 to TRBJ2-7; 9 bases fit TRBD1. The germline CDR1 and CDR2 sequences are PRHDT and FYEKMQ (reference sequence). This CDR3 spans 17 amino acids. Unmatched junction bases numbered 9, after V lost 3 bases and J lost 0 bases.

CDR3 sequence (DNA): TGTGCCAGTAGTATAATCGTCGGTGGCAATCAGCCCCAGCATTTT. Translated, it gives CASSIIVGGNQPQHF. The rearrangement links TRBV19 to TRBJ1-5; no clear D gene. Germline V gene data show CDR1 as LNHDA and CDR2 as SQIVND (reference sequence). V was shortened by 2 bases and J by 2 bases, with 10 bases between the two germline ends. The CDR3 totals 15 residues.